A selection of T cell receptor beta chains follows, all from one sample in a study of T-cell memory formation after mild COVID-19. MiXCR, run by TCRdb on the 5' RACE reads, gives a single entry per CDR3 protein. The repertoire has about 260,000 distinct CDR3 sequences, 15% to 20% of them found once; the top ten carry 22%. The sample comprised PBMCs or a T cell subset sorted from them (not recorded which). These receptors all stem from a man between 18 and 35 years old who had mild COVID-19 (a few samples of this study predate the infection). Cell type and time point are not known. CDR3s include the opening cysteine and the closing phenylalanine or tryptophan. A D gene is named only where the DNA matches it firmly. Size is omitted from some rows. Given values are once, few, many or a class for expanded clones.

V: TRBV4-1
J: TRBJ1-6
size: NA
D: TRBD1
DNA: TGCGCCAGCAGCCCAAGACAGGGGGCGAAAAATTCACCCCTCCACTTT
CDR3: CASSPRQGAKNSPLHF

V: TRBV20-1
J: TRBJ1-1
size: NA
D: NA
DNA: TGCAGTGCTAGTGGTCAGACATTTAGCATGAACACTGAAGCTTTCTTT
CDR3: CSASGQTFSMNTEAFF

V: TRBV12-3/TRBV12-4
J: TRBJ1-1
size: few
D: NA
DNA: TGTGCCAGCACCCTTAGCCAGGGGAGGACTGAAGCTTTCTTT
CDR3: CASTLSQGRTEAFF

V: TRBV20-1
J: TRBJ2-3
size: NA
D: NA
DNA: TGCAGTGCTCGGGGTCCAGGGGAGGGCACAGATACGCAGTATTTT
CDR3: CSARGPGEGTDTQYF

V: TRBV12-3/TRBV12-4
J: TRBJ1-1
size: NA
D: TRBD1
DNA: TGTGCCAGCACTCTCCCCTCGGGACAGGGGAGACCTGAAGCTTTCTTT
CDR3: CASTLPSGQGRPEAFF

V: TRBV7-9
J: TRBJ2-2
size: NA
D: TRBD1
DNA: TGTGCCAGCCCCAGGCCACAGGGGGCCACCGGGGAGCTGTTTTTT
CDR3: CASPRPQGATGELFF

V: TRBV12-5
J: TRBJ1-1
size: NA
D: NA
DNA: TGTGCTAGTGGTTTGTTTGGGGGTCGGGGACCGATGGGAGCTTTCTTT
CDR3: CASGLFGGRGPMGAFF

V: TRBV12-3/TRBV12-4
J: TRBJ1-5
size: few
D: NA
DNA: TGTGCCAGCAGTTGGGGATTTAATCAGCCCCAGCATTTT
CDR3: CASSWGFNQPQHF

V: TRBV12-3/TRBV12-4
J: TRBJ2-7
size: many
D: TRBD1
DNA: TGTGCCAGCAGTGCGGAGGCCACAGGGGGATACGAGCAGTACTTC
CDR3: CASSAEATGGYEQYF

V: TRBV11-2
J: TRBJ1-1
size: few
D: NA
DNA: TGTGCCAGCAGCTTCGGCGTAGGGGGAGGGACTGAAGCTTTCTTT
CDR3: CASSFGVGGGTEAFF

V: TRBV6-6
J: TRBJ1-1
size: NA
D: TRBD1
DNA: TGTGCCAGCAGTTATACCCCGGCAGGGGGCTCGTTAGATGAAGCTTTCTTT
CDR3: CASSYTPAGGSLDEAFF

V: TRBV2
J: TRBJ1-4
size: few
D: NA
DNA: TGTGCCAGCAAACGGGCCCCGACAACTAATGAAAAACTGTTTTTT
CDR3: CASKRAPTTNEKLFF

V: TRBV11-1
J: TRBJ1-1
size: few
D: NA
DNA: TGTGCCAGCAGCCCGCTAGGGGCCCTGAACACTGAAGCTTTCTTT
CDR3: CASSPLGALNTEAFF

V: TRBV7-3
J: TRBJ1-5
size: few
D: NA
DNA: TGTGCCAGCAGCACACGCGCCGGGGAACAGCCCCAGCATTTT
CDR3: CASSTRAGEQPQHF

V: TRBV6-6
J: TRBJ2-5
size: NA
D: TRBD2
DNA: TGTGCCAGCAGTTGGACTAGCGGTGGGGAGACCCAGTACTTC
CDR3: CASSWTSGGETQYF

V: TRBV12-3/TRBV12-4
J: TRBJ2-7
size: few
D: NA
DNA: TGTGCCAGCACCCGGGGACTGGGAGTGTACGAGCAGTACTTC
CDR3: CASTRGLGVYEQYF

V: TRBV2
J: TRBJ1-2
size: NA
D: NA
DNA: TGTGCCAGCAGTCCAGCCGGGACACGCGGCTACACCTTC
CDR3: CASSPAGTRGYTF

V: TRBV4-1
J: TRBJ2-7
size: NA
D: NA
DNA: TGCGCCAGCAGCCAAGAGTGGGGACGTAGCTACGAGCAGTACTTC
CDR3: CASSQEWGRSYEQYF

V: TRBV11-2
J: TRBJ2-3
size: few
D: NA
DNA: TGTGCCAGCAGCCGAGCTAGCACAGATACGCAGTATTTT
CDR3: CASSRASTDTQYF

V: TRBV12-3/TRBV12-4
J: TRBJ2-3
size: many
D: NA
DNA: TGTGCCAGCAGTTTATTGGGCGCTTTCGATACGCAGTATTTT
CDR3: CASSLLGAFDTQYF

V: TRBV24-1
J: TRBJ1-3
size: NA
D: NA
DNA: TGTGCCACCACCGAGAGCGGGGGACGGTCTGGAAACACCATATATTTT
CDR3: CATTESGGRSGNTIYF

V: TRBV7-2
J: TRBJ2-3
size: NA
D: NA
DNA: TGTGCCAGCAGCTTAGCGGCAGCGATAGGGGGCACAGATACGCAGTATTTT
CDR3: CASSLAAAIGGTDTQYF

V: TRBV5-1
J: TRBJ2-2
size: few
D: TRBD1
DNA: TGCGCCAGCAGCACCGACAGGGAGCACGGGGAGCTGTTTTTT
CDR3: CASSTDREHGELFF